These 11 T cell receptor beta chains came from one sample sequenced in a study of blood T cell repertoires in COVID-19. Method: immunoSEQ multiplex PCR; TCRdb's copy keeps in-frame clones and lacks some. This table holds some 150,000 clones, approximately 85% found once. Sequencing was performed on peripheral blood. These receptors came from a man in his sixties with COVID-19, enrolled during active disease.

V usage is TRBV16 and J usage is TRBJ1-2, with D tentatively TRBD1 (5 bases). The germline CDR1 and CDR2 sequences are KGHSY and FQNENV. The length of the CDR3 is 15 residues. Trimming stripped 0 bases from V and 4 bases from J, with 12 bases between. The CDR3 sequence: CASSQSGGAPYGYTF. The CDR3 nucleotides are TGTGCCAGCAGCCAATCGGGCGGGGCCCCCTATGGCTACACCTTC.

The chain is built from TRBV12-3 or TRBV12-4 and TRBJ2-7, with TRBD1 as a possible D gene (5 bases). The CDR3 has 12 residues. Trimming shortened V by 6 bases and J by 7 bases, and 13 bases separated the two germline ends. The CDR3 bases are TGTGCCAGCAGACCCCCCTCAGGGGAGCAGTACTTC. As protein: CASRPPSGEQYF.

The V and J genes are TRBV18 and TRBJ2-7; 9 bases agree with TRBD1. With V trimmed by 5 bases and J by 3 bases, 5 bases remained unmatched. This CDR3 spans 14 amino acids. Germline V lookup: CDR1 KGHSH, CDR2 LQKENI. The CDR3 DNA follows: TGTGCCAGCTCAAAGGGACAGGGCAACTACGAGCAGTACTTC. This encodes CASSKGQGNYEQYF.

This clone was seen a few times. The CDR3 loop is CATSGDSYNSPLHF. CDR3 in DNA: TGTGCCACCAGTGGGGACAGCTATAATTCACCCCTCCACTTT. The genes are TRBV24-1 and TRBJ1-6, with 7 bases that match TRBD1. Germline V gene sequence: CDR1 KGHDR, CDR2 SFDVKD. This CDR3 has 14 amino acids. With 5 bases clipped from V and 3 bases from J, the junction kept 0 bases outside the gene matches.

CDR3 coding DNA: TGTGCCAGCGATCCCGCTAGCGGGGGACTCTACGAGCAGTACTTC. This codes for CASDPASGGLYEQYF. The J gene is TRBJ2-7, the V gene TRBV28, with 10 bases lining up with TRBD2. V trimming: 8 bases; J trimming: 3 bases; junction bases outside the gene matches: 10. Germline V CDR1 and CDR2: MDHEN, SYDVKM. The CDR3 extends over 15 amino acids.

The chain recombines TRBV5-1 with TRBJ1-2; 9 bases are shared with TRBD1. This CDR3 is 14 amino acids long. After removal of 1 base from V and 4 bases from J, the junction contained 2 bases not matched to a gene. Germline V gene lookup returns CDR1 SGHRS and CDR2 YFSETQ. This chain's CDR3 is CASSLTGGGYGYTF. In DNA form, the CDR3 reads TGCGCCAGCAGCTTGACAGGGGGCGGCTATGGCTACACCTTC.

The chain carries TRBV6-5 and TRBJ1-5; a weak D match, TRBD1 (6 bases). Germline V gene lookup returns CDR1 MNHEY and CDR2 SVGAGI. Trimming pared 0 bases from V and 2 bases from J, leaving 11 bases between. This CDR3 is built from 16 residues. The CDR3 here is CASSYSTAGGNQPQHF. The CDR3 nucleotides read TGTGCCAGCAGTTACTCGACAGCAGGGGGCAATCAGCCCCAGCATTTT.

The chain has TRBV19 and TRBJ2-5; 8 bases line up with TRBD2. The germline CDR1 and CDR2 sequences are LNHDA and SQIVND (reference sequence). The CDR3 consists of 16 residues. With V trimmed by 7 bases and J by 4 bases, 14 bases remained unmatched. For the CDR3, the DNA is TGTGCCAGTATTGCCCAAGCCGGGGGGGAAGGAGAGACCCAGTACTTC. Its translation: CASIAQAGGEGETQYF.

This clone was picked up a small number of times. The chain carries TRBV6-5 and TRBJ1-2; TRBD1 is a possible D gene (5 bases). CDR3 length equals 15 residues. The germline V and J ends were trimmed by 4 bases and 4 bases, with 16 bases remaining between them. Germline V gene sequence: CDR1 MNHEY, CDR2 SVGAGI. CDR3 DNA sequence: TGTGCCAGCAGTTCTTTCGGGGGAGGAACCTATGGCTACACCTTC. Translating gives CASSSFGGGTYGYTF.

The chain uses TRBV7-9 and TRBJ2-7; TRBD2 matches at 7 bases. With V trimmed by 4 bases and J by 4 bases, 10 bases remained unmatched. Germline V gives CDR1 SEHNR, CDR2 FQNEAQ (reference sequence). CDR3 length equals 15 residues. Written as DNA, the CDR3 is TGTGCCAGCAGCTCCTACCGGCGGGAGTTATACGAGCAGTACTTC. This translates into CASSSYRRELYEQYF.

CDR3 protein: CASSACRISSGYGYTF. The CDR3 DNA reads TGTGCCAGCAGCGCTTGTCGGATATCATCGGGCTATGGCTACACCTTC. The V gene is TRBV21-1, the J gene TRBJ1-2. TRBV21-1 is recorded as a pseudogene. This CDR3 has 16 residues.